The 25 T cell receptor beta chains reported below all come from one sample, sequenced in a study of shared clonotypes between healthy human individuals. Assay: immunoSEQ multiplex PCR; the TCRdb copy retains only in-frame clones and omits some. The sample holds roughly 1,000,000 clones; 78% are singletons and the top ten take about 0.52%. Sequencing was carried out using memory CD4+ T cells from PBMCs. Subset of the sample: CD45RA-negative fraction. All receptors come from a man aged 18 to 29 in good health. Some clones in this sample may be carry-over from other donors' samples.

Notes on this clone: A much larger clone lies a single base off, so this may be a read error. The V gene is TRBV6-4, the J gene TRBJ1-1; 10 bases agree with TRBD1. CDR1 is MRHNA and CDR2 is SNTAGT in the germline V gene. The CDR3 sequence is 14 residues long. The CDR3 bases are TGTGCCAGCAATGACACGGACAGGGGGACTGAAGCTTTCTTT. This sequence encodes CASNDTDRGTEAFF.

The chain couples TRBV6-1 to TRBJ2-7; D gene ambiguous. Germline-derived CDR1 and CDR2 are MNHNS and SASEGT. Trimming cost V 3 bases and J 3 bases, with 9 bases left between them. The CDR3 consists of 13 residues. DNA for the CDR3: TGTGCCAGCAGTGAGGCGAGACTCTACGAGCAGTACTTC. Translation: CASSEARLYEQYF.

This sequence joins TRBV18 and TRBJ1-2; 7 positions agree with TRBD1. The ends lost 2 bases at V and 0 bases at J; junction bases unmatched: 3. The CDR3 sequence is 15 residues long. Germline loops: CDR1 KGHSH, CDR2 LQKENI. In DNA form, the CDR3 reads TGTGCCAGCTCACCAACGGGACAGTCTAACTATGGCTACACCTTC. Translated, it gives CASSPTGQSNYGYTF. Full variable domain (outside the CDR3, taken from reference TRBV18 and TRBJ1-2): NAGVMQNPRHLVRRRGQEARLRCSPMKGHSHVYWYRQLPEEGLKFMVYLQKENIIDESGMPKERFSAEFPKEGPSILRIQQVVRGDSAAYFCASSPTGQSNYGYTFGSGTRLTVV.

The chain uses TRBV6-1 and TRBJ2-7; D ambiguous. The CDR3 consists of 11 residues. CDR1 is MNHNS and CDR2 is SASEGT in the germline V gene. V was cut by 2 bases and J by 9 bases, with 8 bases left in between. The CDR3 coding sequence is TGTGCCAGCAGTGAAACAGCGTGGCAGTACTTC. This translates into CASSETAWQYF.

This sequence joins TRBV28 and TRBJ1-4, with D hard to call. This CDR3 is built from 11 residues. Trimming cost V 3 bases and J 8 bases, with 4 bases left between them. The germline CDR1 and CDR2 sequences are MDHEN and SYDVKM. The chain's CDR3 is CASSFKEKLFF. The CDR3 DNA sequence: TGTGCCAGCAGTTTTAAGGAAAAACTGTTTTTT. The full variable domain, with the rest looked up from reference TRBV28 and TRBJ1-4, is DVKVTQSSRYLVKRTGEKVFLECVQDMDHENMFWYRQDPGLGLRLIYFSYDVKMKEKGDIPEGYSVSREKKERFSLILESASTNQTSMYLCASSFKEKLFFGSGTQLSVL.

The chain joins TRBV6-1 to TRBJ2-1, with D tentatively TRBD2 (6 bases). The germline CDR1 and CDR2 sequences are MNHNS and SASEGT. This CDR3 has 16 residues. The V end lost 1 base, the J end lost 7 bases, and 17 bases lay between the germline ends. The CDR3 region has the DNA TGTGCCAGCAGTGAAGAGGAGGGTTATTTGTGGAATGAGCAGTTCTTC. Translation: CASSEEEGYLWNEQFF.

The V gene is TRBV29-1, the J gene TRBJ1-1; 9 bases align to TRBD1. The CDR3 loop spans 13 amino acids. The V gene end was trimmed by 6 bases and the J gene end by 11 bases; junction bases not matched to a gene: 13. Germline values: CDR1 SQVTM, CDR2 ANQGSEA. Here the CDR3 DNA reads TGCAGCGTCCACGACGGGACAGGGAGTTCGGCTTTCTTT. It specifies CSVHDGTGSSAFF.

The genes are TRBV6-1 and TRBJ2-4, with TRBD1 matching 7 bases. Per germline, CDR1 MNHNS and CDR2 SASEGT. Trimming removed 4 bases from V and 8 bases from J; junction bases left unmatched: 8. The CDR3 is 14 amino acids. Here the CDR3 reads CASSATGMGDIQYF. CDR3 nucleotides: TGTGCCAGCAGTGCGACAGGGATGGGGGACATTCAGTACTTC.

V and J are TRBV7-3 and TRBJ2-3; 9 nucleotides agree with TRBD2. The CDR3 spans 15 residues. Germline CDR1 reads SGHTA; CDR2 reads FQGTGA. V lost 3 bases, J lost 4 bases, and 5 bases stayed unmatched. The CDR3 region has the DNA TGTGCCAGCAGCTTTGGCGGGAGGGTCTCAGATACGCAGTATTTT. It translates to CASSFGGRVSDTQYF.

The rearrangement joins TRBV19 to TRBJ2-7; D possibly corresponds to TRBD2 (5 bases). CDR1 is LNHDA and CDR2 is SQIVND in the germline V gene (reference sequence). The CDR3 is 14 amino acids. The germline V and J ends were trimmed by 0 bases and 5 bases, with 11 bases remaining between them. The CDR3 DNA is TGTGCCAGTAGTATAGACCCAACTAGGAACGAGCAGTACTTC. This codes for CASSIDPTRNEQYF.

V gene TRBV9 combines with J gene TRBJ2-7; D possibly corresponds to TRBD1 (5 bases). Trimming shortened V by 4 bases and J by 3 bases, and 8 bases separated the two germline ends. The germline CDR1 and CDR2 sequences are SGDLS and YYNGEE. This CDR3 is 12 amino acids long. The CDR3 region has the DNA TGTGCCAGCAGCAAGACAGACTACGAGCAGTACTTC. Translated: CASSKTDYEQYF.

The V gene is TRBV6-5, the J gene TRBJ2-7, with D perhaps TRBD1 (5 bases). V was trimmed by 5 bases and J by 0 bases, leaving 14 bases between them. Germline V gives CDR1 MNHEY, CDR2 SVGAGI. This CDR3 is 15 amino acids long. CDR3 region: CASSQLDGHSYEQYF. DNA for the CDR3: TGTGCCAGCAGTCAACTGGACGGACACTCCTACGAGCAGTACTTC.

The chain couples TRBV28 to TRBJ2-7; the match to TRBD1 covers 7 bases. The CDR3 is 15 amino acids. In germline, CDR1 is MDHEN, CDR2 SYDVKM. V trimming: 8 bases; J trimming: 2 bases; junction bases outside the gene matches: 12. CDR3 sequence reads: CASLKDWDRPYEQYF. CDR3 DNA sequence: TGTGCCAGCCTGAAAGATTGGGACAGACCCTACGAGCAGTACTTC. Full variable domain (remainder filled in from reference TRBV28 and TRBJ2-7): DVKVTQSSRYLVKRTGEKVFLECVQDMDHENMFWYRQDPGLGLRLIYFSYDVKMKEKGDIPEGYSVSREKKERFSLILESASTNQTSMYLCASLKDWDRPYEQYFGPGTRLTVT.

The chain couples TRBV6-5 to TRBJ2-5, with a possible D match to TRBD1 (5 bases). Trimming left V 6 bases short and J 2 bases short, with 10 bases between. The CDR3 consists of 13 residues. Germline V gives CDR1 MNHEY, CDR2 SVGAGI. The CDR3 region is CASRGRTQETQYF. The CDR3 DNA is TGTGCCAGCAGAGGACGGACACAAGAGACCCAGTACTTC.

This clone was detected only once. V usage is TRBV5-5 and J usage is TRBJ1-2; no firm D call. Looked up from germline, CDR1 is SGHKS and CDR2 is YYEKEE (reference sequence). There are 16 residues in the CDR3. V lost 0 bases and J lost 5, with 17 bases in between. The CDR3 coding sequence is TGTGCCAGCAGCTTGGACCCAGGTTCTTACTTATATGGCTACACCTTC. Protein: CASSLDPGSYLYGYTF.

V is TRBV6-5 and J is TRBJ2-7, with TRBD1 identical over 7 bases. From germline, CDR1 is MNHEY and CDR2 SVGAGI. This CDR3 is built from 14 residues. Trimming cost V 7 bases and J 3 bases; bases outside gene matches: 9. Written as DNA, the CDR3 is TGTGCCAGCAAAAAGACAGGGATCGGCTACGAGCAGTACTTC. This encodes CASKKTGIGYEQYF.

This chain connects TRBV28 to TRBJ1-3, with D unclear. Germline assignment: CDR1 MDHEN and CDR2 SYDVKM. The CDR3 has 15 residues. The V and J ends lost 5 bases and 6 bases respectively, with 17 bases between them. CDR3 DNA sequence: TGTGCCAGCAGTCCCCGTGAAGGAAGGTTAAACACCATATATTTT. It encodes CASSPREGRLNTIYF.

CDR3 coding DNA: TGTGCCAGCAGGACGAGTCGGGGAGCAGATACGCAGTATTTT. Amino acid sequence: CASRTSRGADTQYF. The V and J genes are TRBV27 and TRBJ2-3, with D possibly being TRBD2 (5 bases). Germline-derived CDR1 and CDR2 are MNHEY and SMNVEV (reference sequence). With 6 bases removed from V and 4 bases from J, the gap between germline ends came to 14 bases. CDR3 length equals 14 residues.

The chain uses TRBV27 and TRBJ2-3, with TRBD1 identical over 7 bases. Germline CDR1 and CDR2: MNHEY and SMNVEV (reference sequence). The CDR3 totals 17 residues. With 6 bases clipped from V and 1 base from J, the junction kept 13 bases outside the gene matches. The CDR3, as DNA: TGTGCCAGCAGACCTACTCGAGGGGGCCGGGGCACAGATACGCAGTATTTT. This encodes CASRPTRGGRGTDTQYF.

The J gene is TRBJ2-7, the V gene TRBV29-1, with 13 nucleotides matching TRBD2. With V trimmed by 6 bases and J by 1 base, 15 bases remained unmatched. The CDR3 contains 18 residues. Germline V lookup: CDR1 SQVTM, CDR2 ANQGSEA. This CDR3 is CSVQKGLAGRGSSYEQYF. In DNA form, the CDR3 reads TGCAGCGTCCAAAAGGGACTAGCGGGAAGAGGGTCGTCCTACGAGCAGTACTTC.

The chain joins TRBV5-6 to TRBJ2-7; D call uncertain. Germline V gene sequence: CDR1 SGHDT, CDR2 YYEEEE. CDR3 length: 13 amino acids. V was trimmed by 1 base and J by 9 bases, leaving 14 bases between them. CDR3 protein: CASSLYTPDRQYF. The CDR3 region has the DNA TGTGCCAGCAGCTTGTACACACCGGATCGGCAGTACTTC.

The chain recombines TRBV6-1 with TRBJ1-5; 9 positions agree with TRBD1. CDR3 size: 18 residues. CDR1 is MNHNS and CDR2 is SASEGT in the germline V gene. J was trimmed by 3 bases and V by 2 bases; bases with no gene match: 11. Here the CDR3 reads CASSERGDRVVPNQPQHF. The CDR3 DNA reads TGTGCCAGCAGTGAAAGGGGGGACAGGGTCGTCCCCAATCAGCCCCAGCATTTT.

J is TRBJ2-7 and V is TRBV29-1; D perhaps matches TRBD2 (5 bases). This CDR3 comprises 11 residues. Germline CDR1 SQVTM, CDR2 ANQGSEA. V was shortened by 2 bases and J by 5 bases, with 7 bases between the two germline ends. The CDR3 here is CSVETGNEQYF. The CDR3 DNA reads as TGCAGCGTTGAAACCGGGAACGAGCAGTACTTC.

Details on this clone: The sample contains more than one DNA sequence encoding this CDR3. The genes are TRBV6-5 and TRBJ2-1, with D unclear. The germline CDR1 and CDR2 sequences are MNHEY and SVGAGI. Trimming stripped 0 bases from V and 9 bases from J, with 3 bases between. The CDR3 consists of 11 residues. CDR3: CASSYSGEQFF. The CDR3 DNA reads as TGTGCCAGCAGTTACTCTGGTGAGCAGTTCTTC.

This clone was counted a few times. The rearrangement uses TRBV9 and TRBJ1-1; D ambiguous. V lost 0 bases and J lost 7, with 16 bases in between. The germline gives CDR1 SGDLS, CDR2 YYNGEE. This CDR3 has 15 residues. CDR3 protein: CASSVGLLDGLEAFF. For the CDR3, the DNA is TGTGCCAGCAGCGTAGGCCTCCTGGACGGTCTTGAAGCTTTCTTT.